The 3 T cell receptor beta chains presented below share a single source sample, sequenced in a study of T cell responses to AZD1222 COVID-19 vaccine. Method: immunoSEQ multiplex PCR; TCRdb's copy keeps in-frame clones and lacks some. The data show fewer than 110,000 clones, with approximately 88% seen just once and 20% to 25% held by the top ten. This material consisted of peripheral blood, taken on day 0 of AZD1222 vaccination. Every receptor here comes from an adult in good health.

The rearrangement links TRBV5-1 to TRBJ2-5; D not resolved. Germline V gene data show CDR1 as SGHRS and CDR2 as YFSETQ. The V end was cut by 3 bases, the J end by 5 bases, with 11 bases between. The CDR3 consists of 13 residues. In nucleotides, the CDR3 is TGCGCCAGCAGCTCAGGTTTCTGGGAGACCCAGTACTTC. Amino acid sequence: CASSSGFWETQYF.

The rearrangement links TRBV19 to TRBJ2-1, with D maybe TRBD2 (6 bases). CDR3 size: 16 residues. Per the germline V gene, CDR1 is LNHDA and CDR2 is SQIVND (reference sequence). The V end was cut by 5 bases, the J end by 7 bases, with 21 bases between. Written as DNA, the CDR3 is TGTGCCAGTAGTTCGGGGATCCGGGAGTTGGGTAATGAGCAGTTCTTC. Protein: CASSSGIRELGNEQFF.

This clone was counted a few times. The gene calls are TRBV7-2 and TRBJ1-6; no definite D call. Trimming took 5 bases from V and 15 from J, leaving 14 bases between them. Germline V gives CDR1 SGHTA, CDR2 FQGNSA. This CDR3 spans 12 amino acids. The CDR3 sequence: CASSPDKEVLHF. In DNA, the CDR3 is TGTGCCAGCAGCCCCGACAAGGAAGTCCTCCACTTT.